This T cell receptor beta chain derives from a study of blood T cell repertoires in COVID-19. In the study overall: Whether acute or convalescent, the COVID-19 samples came from the United States, Italy and Spain.

While infection was still active, Seattle patients were enrolled and then followed longitudinally. Clones were read by immunoSEQ multiplex PCR, and TCRdb kept only the in-frame ones, dropping some. The table has approximately 400,000 clones, around 89% seen once; the top ten hold 10% to 15%. The TCR sequence derives from a woman in her 50s with COVID-19, enrolled during active disease. The sample was peripheral blood.

The CDR3 protein is CASSSKGGQGGTEAFF. The CDR3 DNA is TGTGCCAGCAGTTCAAAAGGGGGACAGGGGGGGACTGAAGCTTTCTTT. V usage is TRBV6-5 and J usage is TRBJ1-1, with 11 bases identical to TRBD1. The length of the CDR3 is 16 residues. The junction had 9 bases not matched to a gene; V was cut back by 4 bases and J by 5 bases. CDR1 is MNHEY, CDR2 SVGAGI, per germline.